The 32 T cell receptor beta chains listed next were all sequenced from one sample in a study of blood T cells in healthy people across ages. With a J-beta primer mix and a sample-barcoded 5' primer, a second PCR ran roughly 6 to 11 cycles. TCRdb passed the 5' RACE reads through MiXCR, listing each CDR3 protein once. The table records about 1.4 million distinct CDR3 sequences, almost 60% of them present only once. Sequencing used blood. The source is a man aged 18 to 29 in good health.

V and J are TRBV10-3 and TRBJ2-5; D is uncertain. The tail of the sequence fits TRBJ2-7 better, so the J call may be wrong. This CDR3 is built from 13 residues. Looked up from germline, CDR1 is ENHRY and CDR2 is SYGVKD. CDR3 amino acids: CAISGTSSHEQYF. CDR3 sequence (DNA): TGTGCCATCAGTGGGACCTCCTCTCACGAGCAGTACTTC.

This clonotype has just a few counts. The rearrangement joins TRBV12-3 or TRBV12-4 to TRBJ2-3; the D gene is possibly TRBD2 (5 bases). The CDR3 extends over 15 amino acids. Trimming shortened V by 5 bases and J by 2 bases, and 14 bases separated the two germline ends. CDR3 in amino acids: CASSRGSFPTDTQYF. CDR3 DNA: TGTGCCAGCAGTCGAGGGTCTTTCCCCACAGATACGCAGTATTTT.

About this clonotype: The junction and the germline gene differ at one end; a read error may be behind it. V and J are TRBV6-5 and TRBJ2-7; TRBD1 matches at 7 bases. CDR1 is MNHEY and CDR2 is SVGAGI in the germline V gene. The CDR3 sequence is 15 residues long. CDR3 nucleotides: TGTGCCGGCAGTTACGTGGGGACAGAAGCCTACGAGCAGTACTTC. It translates to CAGSYVGTEAYEQYF.

The chain uses TRBV27 and TRBJ1-1; TRBD1 matches at 9 bases. V lost 6 bases, J lost 1 base, and 6 bases stayed unmatched. The V gene's germline CDR1 is MNHEY and CDR2 SMNVEV (reference sequence). The CDR3 loop spans 15 amino acids. As DNA, the CDR3 is TGTGCCAGCAGGGGACAGGGTGGCGGGAACACTGAAGCTTTCTTT. This sequence encodes CASRGQGGGNTEAFF.

In its sample, this clonotype was seen a few times. The chain couples TRBV6-5 to TRBJ2-3; no clear D gene. V was clipped by 8 bases and J by 2 bases, with 11 bases between them. The CDR3 is made up of 13 amino acids. The V gene's germline CDR1 is MNHEY and CDR2 SVGAGI. The CDR3 here is CASGGLITDTQYF. The CDR3 DNA is TGTGCCAGCGGTGGGTTAATCACAGATACGCAGTATTTT.

The V call is TRBV5-5, the J call TRBJ2-7, with D possibly being TRBD1 (5 bases). The V end was cut by 4 bases, the J end by 4 bases, with 18 bases between. The CDR3 runs 15 residues. Germline values: CDR1 SGHKS, CDR2 YYEKEE (reference sequence). This chain's CDR3 is CASSPTPFRAYEQYF. As DNA, the CDR3 is TGTGCCAGCAGCCCGACCCCGTTCAGGGCGTACGAGCAGTACTTC.

The chain employs TRBV27 and TRBJ2-3; the match to TRBD1 covers 9 bases. Germline values: CDR1 MNHEY, CDR2 SMNVEV (reference sequence). The V gene end was trimmed by 5 bases and the J gene end by 1 base; junction bases not matched to a gene: 7. The CDR3 length is 16 residues. The CDR3 DNA sequence: TGTGCCAGCAGTCCCCGACAGGGGGTCGGCACAGATACGCAGTATTTT. This translates into CASSPRQGVGTDTQYF.

With respect to this clonotype: Mismatch with germline at one junction end may stem from a read error. V is TRBV12-3 or TRBV12-4 and J is TRBJ2-3; D call uncertain. The CDR3 covers 15 residues. The CDR3 reads CASSGPTLSTDMQYF. The CDR3 nucleotides are TGTGCCAGCAGCGGACCTACGCTGAGCACAGATATGCAGTATTTT.

This clonotype was detected only a few times. The chain links TRBV20-1 to TRBJ1-6; weak D call: TRBD1 (5 bases). Germline CDR1 DFQATT, CDR2 SNEGSKA (reference sequence). The CDR3 is 18 residues long. Trimming took off 3 bases at V and 8 bases at J, with 26 bases between the two ends. Here the CDR3 DNA reads TGCAGTGCTAGTGGCTATTCCCCAATCCGGGGACGGGATTCACCCCTCCACTTT. Protein: CSASGYSPIRGRDSPLHF.

The chain joins TRBV3-1 to TRBJ2-7; the D gene is possibly TRBD2 (5 bases). CDR3 length equals 15 residues. Trimming took 3 bases from V and 1 from J, leaving 13 bases between them. Germline V CDR1 and CDR2: LGHDT, YNNKEL (reference sequence). CDR3 amino acids: CASSHEADPSYEQYF. DNA for the CDR3: TGTGCCAGCAGCCACGAAGCGGACCCTTCCTACGAGCAGTACTTC.

The chain joins TRBV29-1 to TRBJ2-2; TRBD2 aligns across 8 bases. The CDR3 has 15 residues. Germline trimming cut 6 bases from V and 3 bases from J; bases unmatched to any gene: 9. Germline values: CDR1 SQVTM, CDR2 ANQGSEA. The CDR3 protein is CSVVGEREYTGELFF. Written as DNA, the CDR3 is TGCAGCGTAGTGGGCGAGCGGGAGTACACCGGGGAGCTGTTTTTT.

As to this clonotype: One junction end disagrees with the germline gene, perhaps due to a read error. For the CDR3, the DNA is TGTGCCGGCAGCCCTATTCTGGAGGGAGGGGTGGTCTCCAAAAACATTCAGTACTTC. Protein sequence: CAGSPILEGGVVSKNIQYF. V gene TRBV28 combines with J gene TRBJ2-4; 7 bases align to TRBD2. In germline, CDR1 is MDHEN, CDR2 SYDVKM. CDR3 length: 19 residues.

The rearrangement links TRBV7-9 to TRBJ2-6; D may be TRBD2 (6 bases). Germline CDR1 SEHNR, CDR2 FQNEAQ (reference sequence). V shed 3 bases and J shed 2 bases, with 14 bases lying between them. The CDR3 is made up of 17 amino acids. The CDR3 loop reads CASSFGVGGTGANVLTF. CDR3 nucleotide sequence: TGTGCCAGCAGCTTTGGCGTTGGAGGGACTGGGGCCAACGTCCTGACTTTC.

The V call is TRBV9, the J call TRBJ2-4, with a weak D call TRBD2 (5 bases). The J call is in doubt because the DNA end fits TRBJ2-7 better. There are 14 residues in the CDR3. CDR1 is SGDLS and CDR2 is YYNGEE in the germline V gene. The CDR3 here is CASSGPDSLYEQYF. The DNA of the CDR3 is TGTGCCAGCAGCGGACCGGACTCCCTCTACGAGCAGTACTTC.

This CDR3 is CSAKKGQYSSYEQYF. Written as DNA, the CDR3 is TGCAGTGCTAAAAAGGGACAGTACAGCTCCTACGAGCAGTACTTC. The chain uses TRBV20-1 and TRBJ2-7; 7 positions agree with TRBD1. The germline gives CDR1 DFQATT, CDR2 SNEGSKA (reference sequence). The CDR3 is 15 amino acids. Trimming removed 4 bases from V and 0 bases from J; junction bases left unmatched: 9.

In this sample, this clonotype turned up once. At one end, the junction sequence differs from germline, possibly due to a read error. V is TRBV2 and J is TRBJ2-7; unclear D gene. The J call may not be correct, given that the DNA end is closer to TRBJ2-4. Germline assignment: CDR1 SNHLY and CDR2 FYNNEI. This CDR3 contains 11 residues. CDR3 DNA sequence: TGTGCCAACAGTGAGGCCAGCATTCAGTACTTC. Encoded protein: CANSEASIQYF.

In this sample, this clonotype turned up once. CDR3 protein: CASSLEAGGRETQFF. CDR3 sequence (DNA): TGTGCCAGCAGCTTAGAAGCGGGAGGTAGAGAGACCCAGTTCTTC. The rearrangement joins TRBV11-2 to TRBJ2-1, with 9 positions matching TRBD2. This CDR3 spans 15 amino acids. Germline lookup yields CDR1 SGHAT and CDR2 FQNNGV. V dropped 0 bases and J dropped 13; count of bases not matched to a gene: 10.

The J gene is TRBJ2-7, the V gene TRBV3-1, with TRBD1 as a possible D gene (7 bases). TRBJ2-5 matches the DNA end more closely, so the J call is doubtful. Germline values: CDR1 LGHDT, CDR2 YNNKEL (reference sequence). The CDR3 has 15 residues. Here the CDR3 DNA reads TGTGCCAGCAGCCTAAAGGGGGCCGGGGGAGGGACCCAGTACTTC. Translating gives CASSLKGAGGGTQYF.

This clonotype has more than one count but fewer than ten. The chain uses TRBV21-1 and TRBJ2-7; the DNA was not used to check the table's D call, TRBD2. TRBV21-1 is shown as a pseudogene. This CDR3 contains 13 residues. The DNA of the CDR3 is TGTGCCAGCAGCAAACAGGGAGGTTGCGAGCAGTACTTC. It translates to CASSKQGGCEQYF.

This clonotype was counted only a few times. This chain joins TRBV7-9 and TRBJ2-3; D remains ambiguous. The germline V gene encodes CDR1 SEHNR and CDR2 FQNEAQ (reference sequence). V lost 10 bases to trimming and J lost 6 bases, with 11 bases between them. The CDR3 has 11 amino acids. In DNA form, the CDR3 reads TGTGCCACTAATACCGGGGATACGCAGTATTTT. This sequence encodes CATNTGDTQYF.

This rearrangement joins TRBV9 to TRBJ1-2; tentative D call: TRBD1 (5 bases). The V end was cut by 2 bases, the J end by 2 bases, with 19 bases between. Germline V gene lookup returns CDR1 SGDLS and CDR2 YYNGEE. The CDR3 extends over 17 amino acids. As DNA, the CDR3 is TGTGCCAGCAGCGTCGACGGGGGGGGAAACGGAAACTATGGCTACACCTTC. It codes for CASSVDGGGNGNYGYTF.

V is TRBV6-5 and J is TRBJ1-2; 10 nucleotides match TRBD1. Germline V gene lookup returns CDR1 MNHEY and CDR2 SVGAGI. The trim removed 3 bases at V and 7 bases at J, leaving 8 bases unmatched. This CDR3 is built from 15 residues. The CDR3 nucleotides read TGTGCCAGCAGTTATTCGACAGGGGGCGCAGGTGGCTACACCTTC. Protein sequence: CASSYSTGGAGGYTF.

The rearrangement uses TRBV3-1 and TRBJ2-1, with 12 bases matching TRBD2. The CDR3 totals 16 residues. The J segment lost 5 bases and the V segment lost 5 bases, leaving 7 bases of the junction unmatched. Germline CDR1 and CDR2: LGHDT and YNNKEL (reference sequence). CDR3 sequence reads: CASSGVLAGGDNEQFF. In nucleotides, the CDR3 is TGTGCCAGCAGCGGTGTCCTAGCGGGAGGGGACAATGAGCAGTTCTTC.

CDR3 coding DNA: TGTGCCAGCAGCACAGCTTATAACTATGGCTACACCTTC. It translates to CASSTAYNYGYTF. This chain joins TRBV14 and TRBJ1-2, with unresolved D. Between the trimmed V and J ends, which lost 5 bases and 1 base, there was a span of 8 bases. This CDR3 has 13 residues. In germline, CDR1 is SGHDN, CDR2 FVKESK.

The chain couples TRBV4-2 to TRBJ2-7; TRBD2 agrees at 7 bases. The V segment lost 0 bases and the J segment 5 bases; nucleotides outside the gene matches: 10. The CDR3 is 16 residues long. Germline V CDR1 and CDR2: LGHNA, YNFKEQ. The CDR3: CASSQDQTAGADEQYF. As DNA, the CDR3 is TGTGCCAGCAGCCAAGATCAGACGGCGGGAGCAGACGAGCAGTACTTC.

The V call is TRBV20-1, the J call TRBJ1-6, with D perhaps TRBD1 (6 bases). Germline V gene data show CDR1 as DFQATT and CDR2 as SNEGSKA (reference sequence). V dropped 3 bases and J dropped 0 bases, with 12 bases sitting between them. The CDR3 is 16 residues long. The CDR3 nucleotides are TGCAGTGCTAGCTGGACAGCCAGCTCCTATAATTCACCCCTCCACTTT. This gives the protein CSASWTASSYNSPLHF.

This rearrangement joins TRBV10-3 to TRBJ1-2; a weak D match, TRBD1 (6 bases). The CDR3 consists of 18 residues. The V gene lost 4 bases and the J gene lost 5 bases, with 26 bases spanning the gap. The germline CDR1 and CDR2 sequences are ENHRY and SYGVKD. The CDR3 DNA reads as TGTGCCATCAGTGCGACAGGCGGCAGCACAATCCTACCGTATGGCTACACCTTC. Protein: CAISATGGSTILPYGYTF.

The chain joins TRBV12-3 or TRBV12-4 to TRBJ1-5; 7 nucleotides align to TRBD1. Trimming at V came to 5 bases and at J to 7 bases, leaving 11 bases not matched to a gene. CDR3 size: 15 residues. In DNA, the CDR3 is TGTGCCAGCAGTCGGGGCCCGGGACAGACCCAGCCCCAGCATTTT. It is translated as CASSRGPGQTQPQHF.

This clonotype appeared once. This chain uses TRBV27 with TRBJ2-1, with D perhaps TRBD2 (6 bases). Trimming took 1 base from V and 0 from J, leaving 10 bases between them. The CDR3 contains 16 residues. Germline V gene lookup returns CDR1 MNHEY and CDR2 SMNVEV (reference sequence). CDR3: CASSLFRGSSYNEQFF. In nucleotides, the CDR3 is TGTGCCAGCAGTTTATTTCGGGGGAGCTCCTACAATGAGCAGTTCTTC.

In its sample, this clonotype was seen a few times. The chain is built from TRBV10-1 and TRBJ2-2; D perhaps matches TRBD2 (5 bases). The V end lost 6 bases, the J end lost 4 bases, and 9 bases lay between the germline ends. This CDR3 contains 13 residues. The V gene's germline CDR1 is WNHNN and CDR2 SYGVQD (reference sequence). DNA for the CDR3: TGCGCCAGCAGGCTAGGGAGCACCGGGGAGCTGTTTTTT. It specifies CASRLGSTGELFF.

CDR3 loop: CATEGHTEAFF. The CDR3 DNA follows: TGTGCCACCGAGGGGCACACTGAAGCTTTCTTT. The genes are TRBV6-5 and TRBJ1-1; D possibly corresponds to TRBD1 (5 bases). Deletions cut 10 bases from V and 3 bases from J, with 9 bases between. CDR3 length: 11 residues. The germline CDR1 and CDR2 sequences are MNHEY and SVGAGI.

Only a few counts were recorded for this clonotype. The CDR3 region has the DNA TGCGCCAGCAGCCAACGGGACAGCTCCTATAATTCACCCCTCCACTTT. Translation: CASSQRDSSYNSPLHF. V gene TRBV4-3 combines with J gene TRBJ1-6; TRBD1 matches 7 bases. Trimming at V came to 2 bases and at J to 0 bases, leaving 1 base not matched to a gene. CDR1 is LGHNA and CDR2 is YSLEER in the germline V gene. The CDR3 totals 16 residues.